The rows below give T cell receptor beta chains drawn from one sample of a study of shared clonotypes between healthy human individuals. Sequencing was performed with immunoSEQ multiplex PCR; in TCRdb, only in-frame clones are kept and a portion is missing. The sample has about 960,000 clones, roughly 72% seen once; the top ten hold around 1.5%. Sample: memory CD4+ T cells sorted from blood. The source of these receptors is a man between 18 and 29 years old in good health. CDR3s include the opening cysteine and the closing phenylalanine or tryptophan. Each record gives: D gene, J gene, clone size, V gene, CDR3 protein, CDR3 DNA. The D gene is left open where the match is weak. Clone sizes are given selectively: once, few, many, or a class where the clone is expanded.

.,TRBJ1-5,.,TRBV2,CASSRDSQPQHF,TGTGCCAGCAGTCGCGACAGCCAGCCCCAGCATTTT
.,TRBJ1-6,.,TRBV29-1,CSVGTDLNSPLHF,TGCAGCGTCGGGACGGACCTGAACTCACCCCTCCACTTT
.,TRBJ1-6,.,TRBV28,CASRTDSPLHF,TGTGCCAGCCGGACGGATTCACCCCTCCACTTT
.,TRBJ1-1,.,TRBV2,CASSEWQEEAFF,TGTGCCAGCAGTGAATGGCAGGAGGAAGCTTTCTTT
TRBD1,TRBJ1-1,few,TRBV28,CASSPSRTGGRGTEAFF,TGTGCCAGCAGCCCCTCGAGGACAGGGGGCAGGGGCACTGAAGCTTTCTTT
.,TRBJ2-3,.,TRBV5-1,CASSALTGGTDTQYF,TGCGCCAGCAGCGCCCTGACGGGCGGCACAGATACGCAGTATTTT
TRBD1,TRBJ2-7,few,TRBV5-1,CASSLAPGQGAYEQYF,TGCGCCAGCAGCTTGGCCCCGGGACAGGGTGCCTACGAGCAGTACTTC
TRBD2,TRBJ2-5,once,TRBV2,CASTPEGLAGRETQYF,TGTGCCAGCACACCCGAAGGACTAGCGGGACGGGAGACCCAGTACTTC
TRBD1,TRBJ2-5,.,TRBV27,CASQRGQGETQYF,TGTGCCAGCCAGAGGGGGCAAGGAGAGACCCAGTACTTC
.,TRBJ1-5,.,TRBV28,CASSSGQPQHF,TGTGCCAGCAGTTCAGGACAGCCCCAGCATTTT
.,TRBJ2-3,.,TRBV5-1,CASSLEGSTDTQYF,TGCGCCAGCAGCTTGGAAGGATCCACAGATACGCAGTATTTT
TRBD1,TRBJ1-1,.,TRBV10-3,CAITADRGNTEAFF,TGTGCCATCACCGCAGACAGGGGGAACACTGAAGCTTTCTTT
TRBD1,TRBJ1-1,few,TRBV5-6,CASSLTQGPDTEAFF,TGTGCCAGCAGCCTCACACAGGGGCCTGACACTGAAGCTTTCTTT
TRBD2,TRBJ2-7,few,TRBV6-1,CASSAPLAGANYEQYF,TGTGCCAGCAGTGCCCCATTAGCGGGAGCCAATTACGAGCAGTACTTC
.,TRBJ1-2,few,TRBV7-9,CASSLGQTYGYTF,TGTGCCAGCAGCTTAGGACAGACCTATGGCTACACCTTC
.,TRBJ1-1,.,TRBV19,CASGDRMDTEAFF,TGTGCCAGCGGTGATCGTATGGACACTGAAGCTTTCTTT
TRBD1,TRBJ1-2,.,TRBV7-9,CASSLDDRGFGGYTF,TGTGCCAGCAGCTTAGACGACAGGGGGTTTGGTGGCTACACCTTC
TRBD1,TRBJ2-1,few,TRBV5-4,CASSRDRGPNEQFF,TGTGCCAGCAGCAGGGACAGGGGGCCCAATGAGCAGTTCTTC
.,TRBJ1-2,once,TRBV2,CASRPILGWDGYTF,TGTGCCAGCAGGCCCATCCTGGGGTGGGATGGCTACACCTTC
.,TRBJ2-7,.,TRBV6-1,CASSLRRGEQYF,TGTGCCAGCAGCCTACGTCGGGGCGAGCAGTACTTC
.,TRBJ1-2,.,TRBV5-1,CASSLWPGGYTF,TGCGCCAGCAGCTTGTGGCCGGGGGGCTACACCTTC
.,TRBJ1-4,.,TRBV30,CAWTGPFGVGEKLFF,TGTGCCTGGACTGGCCCCTTTGGGGTCGGTGAAAAACTGTTTTTT
.,TRBJ2-7,.,TRBV5-4,CASSPAGSSYEQYF,TGTGCCAGCAGCCCGGCGGGCAGTTCCTACGAGCAGTACTTC
TRBD1,TRBJ1-1,.,TRBV18,CASSRTGEAFF,TGTGCCAGCTCCCGGACAGGTGAAGCTTTCTTT
TRBD2,TRBJ2-5,.,TRBV28,CASSSSSRGEETQYF,TGTGCCAGCAGTTCCTCATCGCGGGGGGAAGAGACCCAGTACTTC
TRBD1,TRBJ2-3,.,TRBV11-3,CASSFSGTGSTDTQYF,TGTGCCAGCAGCTTTTCCGGGACAGGAAGCACAGATACGCAGTATTTT
.,TRBJ1-2,.,TRBV13,CASSLSGGGAGYGYTF,TGTGCCAGCAGCCTATCCGGAGGGGGAGCGGGCTATGGCTACACCTTC
TRBD2,TRBJ2-1,.,TRBV7-9,CASSLSGGYNEQFF,TGTGCCAGCAGCTTATCGGGGGGGTACAATGAGCAGTTCTTC
TRBD2,TRBJ2-2,.,TRBV9,CASSVGASGELGELFF,TGTGCCAGCAGCGTAGGGGCTAGCGGGGAGCTCGGGGAGCTGTTTTTT
TRBD2,TRBJ2-7,.,TRBV6-5,CASSYPGLAEYEQYF,TGTGCCAGCAGTTACCCGGGACTAGCGGAATACGAGCAGTACTTC
.,TRBJ2-4,.,TRBV12-2,CASRFAGTSGRVTKNIQYF,TGTGCAAGTCGCTTCGCCGGGACTAGCGGGAGGGTAACCAAAAACATTCAGTACTTC
.,TRBJ2-7,.,TRBV5-1,CASRPTPDSYEQYF,TGCGCCAGCCGGCCCACCCCCGACTCCTACGAGCAGTACTTC
.,TRBJ2-7,.,TRBV7-8,CASSLVGAPGEQYF,TGTGCCAGCAGCTTAGTAGGGGCCCCGGGAGAGCAGTACTTC
TRBD1,TRBJ2-7,.,TRBV7-2,CASRLGPGQGSYEQYF,TGTGCCAGCAGATTAGGTCCGGGACAGGGCTCCTACGAGCAGTACTTC
TRBD2,TRBJ2-2,.,TRBV4-1,CASSQGSAAGASGELFF,TGCGCCAGCAGCCAAGGGAGCGCAGCGGGGGCTTCCGGGGAGCTGTTTTTT
TRBD1,TRBJ1-6,.,TRBV30,CACPVRWDSNSPLHF,TGTGCCTGCCCTGTACGGTGGGACAGTAATTCACCCCTCCACTTT
TRBD1,TRBJ1-2,few,TRBV7-6,CASSLTPGQGANYGYTF,TGTGCCAGCAGCTTAACCCCTGGGCAGGGGGCTAACTATGGCTACACCTTC
TRBD1,TRBJ1-2,few,TRBV5-8,CASRPGQGYGYTF,TGTGCCAGCAGGCCCGGACAGGGGTATGGCTACACCTTC
TRBD2,TRBJ2-1,.,TRBV7-2,CASSPGLAGANEQFF,TGTGCCAGCAGCCCGGGACTAGCGGGAGCGAATGAGCAGTTCTTC
TRBD1,TRBJ1-6,few,TRBV7-9,CASSQSGGDSPLHF,TGTGCCAGCAGCCAATCAGGGGGCGATTCACCCCTCCACTTT
.,TRBJ2-1,once,TRBV14,CASSQGLNEQFF,TGTGCCAGCAGCCAGGGGCTGAATGAGCAGTTCTTC
TRBD2,TRBJ2-1,.,TRBV7-6,CASSLMASGAQNEQFF,TGTGCCAGCAGCTTAATGGCTAGCGGGGCCCAGAATGAGCAGTTCTTC
.,TRBJ2-1,.,TRBV30,CAWRAGTLGVKQFF,TGTGCCTGGAGGGCCGGGACTCTCGGGGTAAAGCAGTTCTTC
.,TRBJ1-6,.,TRBV27,CASSLSSGGGSPLHF,TGTGCCAGCAGTTTATCTTCCGGGGGCGGGTCACCCCTCCACTTT
TRBD2,TRBJ2-7,.,TRBV23-1,CASSQSRTRKTYEQYF,TGCGCCAGCAGTCAATCGCGGACTAGGAAAACCTACGAGCAGTACTTC
.,TRBJ1-1,few,TRBV30,CAWKRQNTEAFF,TGTGCCTGGAAGCGACAGAACACTGAAGCTTTCTTT
.,TRBJ2-5,many,TRBV5-1,CASSYREAETQYF,TGCGCCAGCAGCTACAGGGAGGCGGAGACCCAGTACTTC
.,TRBJ1-1,once,TRBV15,CATSRGGTANTEAFF,TGTGCCACCAGCAGAGGTGGGACCGCCAACACTGAAGCTTTCTTT
.,TRBJ1-2,.,TRBV6-5,CASGIRGGGYTF,TGTGCCAGCGGGATTAGGGGGGGTGGCTACACCTTC
TRBD2,TRBJ2-3,.,TRBV2,CASSQRGARDTQYF,TGTGCCAGCAGCCAGCGGGGGGCAAGAGATACGCAGTATTTT
.,TRBJ2-2,.,TRBV13,CASSFLGGIGELFF,TGTGCCAGCAGCTTCCTAGGGGGAATCGGGGAGCTGTTTTTT
.,TRBJ2-3,.,TRBV6-1,CASTVAGADTQYF,TGTGCCAGCACCGTGGCGGGCGCAGATACGCAGTATTTT
TRBD1,TRBJ1-3,.,TRBV9,CASSARSGTGPGNTIYF,TGTGCCAGCAGCGCCCGCTCCGGGACAGGGCCTGGAAACACCATATATTTT